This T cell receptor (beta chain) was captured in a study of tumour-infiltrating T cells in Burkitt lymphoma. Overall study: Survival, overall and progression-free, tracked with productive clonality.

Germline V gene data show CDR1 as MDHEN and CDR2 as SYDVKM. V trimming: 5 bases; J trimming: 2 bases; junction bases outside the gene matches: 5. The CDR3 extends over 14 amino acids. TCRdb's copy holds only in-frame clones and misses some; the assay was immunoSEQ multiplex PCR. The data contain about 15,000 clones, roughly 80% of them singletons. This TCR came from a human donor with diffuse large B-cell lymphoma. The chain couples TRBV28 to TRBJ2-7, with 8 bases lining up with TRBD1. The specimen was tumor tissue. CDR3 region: CASSLDRGPYEQYF. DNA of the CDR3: TGTGCCAGCAGTCTCGACAGGGGTCCCTACGAGCAGTACTTC.